These 25 T cell receptor beta chains were all obtained from the same sample, sequenced in a study of T cell responses to AZD1222 COVID-19 vaccine. Method: immunoSEQ multiplex PCR; TCRdb's copy keeps in-frame clones and lacks some. The sample includes more than 85,000 clones, nearly 90% seen only once; the top ten take around 3.3%. This material consisted of peripheral blood, taken on day 0 of AZD1222 vaccination. The origin of the receptors is an adult in good health.

This clone was detected once. The chain recombines TRBV19 with TRBJ2-2, with D perhaps being TRBD1 or TRBD2 (5 bases each). Germline V gives CDR1 LNHDA, CDR2 SQIVND (reference sequence). V was clipped by 6 bases and J by 3 bases, with 17 bases between them. The CDR3 loop spans 16 amino acids. As DNA, the CDR3 is TGTGCCAGTAGAGGGGACGTTGAGATGCACACCGGGGAGCTGTTTTTT. Translated, it gives CASRGDVEMHTGELFF.

The chain is built from TRBV29-1 and TRBJ2-3, with D possibly being TRBD2 (6 bases). The CDR3 has 13 residues. Germline V CDR1 and CDR2: SQVTM, ANQGSEA. V dropped 8 bases and J dropped 2 bases, with 14 bases sitting between them. The CDR3 nucleotides are TGCAGCAACCGGGGAGGATCCACAGATACGCAGTATTTT. Encoded protein: CSNRGGSTDTQYF.

This chain connects TRBV29-1 to TRBJ2-5; either TRBD1 or TRBD2 may supply D (9 bases each). V was trimmed by 4 bases and J by 1 base, leaving 31 bases between them. Germline CDR1 is SQVTM and CDR2 is ANQGSEA. This CDR3 comprises 20 residues. The CDR3 loop reads CSVATGGAGSGRTPQETQYF. CDR3 DNA sequence: TGCAGCGTTGCTACAGGGGGCGCAGGTAGCGGGAGAACGCCCCAAGAGACCCAGTACTTC.

V usage is TRBV19 and J usage is TRBJ1-5; possibly TRBD1 for D (6 bases). Looked up from germline, CDR1 is LNHDA and CDR2 is SQIVND (reference sequence). V lost 2 bases to trimming and J lost 7 bases, with 12 bases between them. CDR3 size: 14 residues. The CDR3 reads CASSIQGRGQPQHF. In DNA, the CDR3 is TGTGCCAGTAGTATACAGGGAAGGGGGCAGCCCCAGCATTTT.

The chain is built from TRBV28 and TRBJ1-4; D uncertain. Germline V CDR1 and CDR2: MDHEN, SYDVKM. The V gene lost 6 bases and the J gene lost 7 bases, with 9 bases spanning the gap. The CDR3 extends over 12 amino acids. CDR3 in DNA: TGTGCCAGCAGCCTTCGGGTTGAAAAACTGTTTTTT. Amino acid sequence: CASSLRVEKLFF. Full variable domain (outside the CDR3, taken from reference TRBV28 and TRBJ1-4): DVKVTQSSRYLVKRTGEKVFLECVQDMDHENMFWYRQDPGLGLRLIYFSYDVKMKEKGDIPEGYSVSREKKERFSLILESASTNQTSMYLCASSLRVEKLFFGSGTQLSVL.

The chain has TRBV6-6 and TRBJ2-1; 7 nucleotides line up with TRBD1. Unmatched junction bases numbered 10, after V lost 5 bases and J lost 0 bases. The CDR3 sequence is 17 residues long. CDR1 and CDR2 from the germline V gene are MNHNY and SVGAGI (reference sequence). The CDR3 here is CASSPAPTGPSYNEQFF. The CDR3 DNA reads as TGTGCCAGCAGTCCCGCCCCGACAGGGCCCTCCTACAATGAGCAGTTCTTC.

The V and J genes are TRBV9 and TRBJ1-5; D might be TRBD1 (5 bases). CDR1 is SGDLS, CDR2 YYNGEE, per germline. V lost 1 base and J 1 base, leaving 18 bases between the germline ends. There are 18 residues in the CDR3. CDR3 amino acids: CASSVYWGPPDSNQPQHF. The CDR3 coding sequence is TGTGCCAGCAGCGTATACTGGGGCCCACCCGACAGCAATCAGCCCCAGCATTTT.

The V and J genes are TRBV2 and TRBJ2-2; tentatively, D is TRBD2 (6 bases). The CDR3 sequence is 15 residues long. Trimming cost V 8 bases and J 7 bases, with 20 bases left between them. Germline V gene data show CDR1 as SNHLY and CDR2 as FYNNEI. The CDR3 is CASSRDGGVGGELFF. The CDR3, as DNA: TGTGCCAGCTCCCGGGACGGGGGAGTCGGCGGGGAGCTGTTTTTT.

J is TRBJ2-3 and V is TRBV7-9, with D unclear. CDR3 length: 12 residues. V was shortened by 5 bases and J by 2 bases, with 5 bases between the two germline ends. The germline gives CDR1 SEHNR, CDR2 FQNEAQ (reference sequence). The CDR3 nucleotides read TGTGCCAGCAGCGGAACCACAGATACGCAGTATTTT. The encoded protein is CASSGTTDTQYF.

The rearrangement uses TRBV7-2 and TRBJ2-7; TRBD1 matches 12 bases. From germline, CDR1 is SGHTA and CDR2 FQGNSA. The trim removed 5 bases at V and 7 bases at J, leaving 15 bases unmatched. The CDR3 spans 17 residues. CDR3 DNA sequence: TGTGCCAGCAGCCTTGCGCGGGGGACAGGGGGCATAGGGGAGCAGTACTTC. Its protein product is CASSLARGTGGIGEQYF.

This clone was observed a few times. The rearrangement uses TRBV4-3 and TRBJ1-2; D is perhaps TRBD1 (5 bases). The length of the CDR3 is 17 residues. The germline V and J ends were trimmed by 0 bases and 4 bases, with 18 bases remaining between them. The V gene's germline CDR1 is LGHNA and CDR2 YSLEER. In nucleotides, the CDR3 is TGCGCCAGCAGCCAAGAGTATTGGGGGGGTGTCGGCTATGGCTACACCTTC. Its translation is CASSQEYWGGVGYGYTF.

J is TRBJ2-7 and V is TRBV19; TRBD2 might be the D (6 bases). Germline lookup yields CDR1 LNHDA and CDR2 SQIVND (reference sequence). The CDR3 covers 16 residues. Trimming took 4 bases from V and 5 from J, leaving 21 bases between them. The CDR3 DNA sequence: TGTGCCAGTAGTAGTTGGAAGGACGGGGACTTTGACGAGCAGTACTTC. It encodes CASSSWKDGDFDEQYF.

The chain links TRBV28 to TRBJ1-1, with a tentative D call TRBD1 (5 bases). V lost 6 bases, J lost 6 bases, and 14 bases lay in between. The CDR3 spans 13 residues. Germline CDR1 MDHEN, CDR2 SYDVKM. The CDR3 region is CASRGVERSEAFF. For the CDR3, the DNA is TGTGCCAGCAGGGGGGTAGAGCGCTCTGAAGCTTTCTTT.

The chain links TRBV14 to TRBJ2-5, with D perhaps matching TRBD2 (6 bases). The germline V gene encodes CDR1 SGHDN and CDR2 FVKESK. This CDR3 region has 14 residues. The V end lost 5 bases, the J end lost 11 bases, and 21 bases lay between the germline ends. CDR3 protein: CASSSRLVPGSQYF. The CDR3 DNA is TGTGCCAGCAGCTCCCGACTAGTCCCGGGGTCTCAGTACTTC.

The chain carries TRBV11-2 and TRBJ1-5; D is undetermined. V lost 3 bases, J lost 7 bases, and 10 bases lay in between. From germline, CDR1 is SGHAT and CDR2 FQNNGV. The CDR3 runs 13 residues. The CDR3 nucleotides read TGTGCCAGCAGCTTCGGCAGAGGACAGCCCCAGCATTTT. This gives the protein CASSFGRGQPQHF.

In its sample, this clone was seen a few times. Other DNA sequences in this specimen translate into the identical CDR3. This chain connects TRBV18 to TRBJ1-6; 7 nucleotides line up with TRBD1. V gave up 2 bases and J gave up 10 bases; unmatched junction bases: 5. CDR3 length: 14 amino acids. Germline loops: CDR1 KGHSH, CDR2 LQKENI. The CDR3 spells CASSPTGERSPLHF. The CDR3 DNA reads as TGTGCCAGCTCACCAACAGGGGAGAGGTCACCCCTCCACTTT. Full variable domain (remainder filled in from reference TRBV18 and TRBJ1-6): NAGVMQNPRHLVRRRGQEARLRCSPMKGHSHVYWYRQLPEEGLKFMVYLQKENIIDESGMPKERFSAEFPKEGPSILRIQQVVRGDSAAYFCASSPTGERSPLHFGNGTRLTVT.

V and J are TRBV27 and TRBJ1-5; D is perhaps TRBD1 (6 bases). This CDR3 is built from 15 residues. Between the trimmed V and J ends, which lost 2 bases and 4 bases, there was a span of 12 bases. Looked up from germline, CDR1 is MNHEY and CDR2 is SMNVEV (reference sequence). The CDR3 coding sequence is TGTGCCAGCAGTTTAGAGGGGGGTCGGAATCAGCCCCAGCATTTT. Translation gives CASSLEGGRNQPQHF.

The rearrangement uses TRBV10-1 and TRBJ2-2; 12 bases fit TRBD2. CDR1 WNHNN and CDR2 SYGVQD come from the germline V gene (reference sequence). The CDR3 is made up of 16 amino acids. With V trimmed by 5 bases and J by 8 bases, 9 bases remained unmatched. The DNA of the CDR3 is TGCGCCAGCAGTTCCTGGACTAGCGGGAATGGGGGGGAGCTGTTTTTT. Translation gives CASSSWTSGNGGELFF.

The chain links TRBV7-8 to TRBJ1-3; D is undetermined. The CDR3 is 16 residues long. Germline V CDR1 and CDR2: SGHVS, FQNEAQ. Trimming left V 6 bases short and J 0 bases short, with 15 bases between. CDR3 coding DNA: TGTGCCAGCAGGCCCAGACAACTTGCCTCTGGAAACACCATATATTTT. Its translation: CASRPRQLASGNTIYF.

V gene TRBV7-3 combines with J gene TRBJ2-1, with TRBD1 as a possible D gene (5 bases). Trimming cost V 4 bases and J 6 bases, with 16 bases left between them. Looked up from germline, CDR1 is SGHTA and CDR2 is FQGTGA. The CDR3 consists of 15 residues. The chain's CDR3 is CASSSPTVSVNEQFF. The DNA for the CDR3 is TGTGCCAGCAGCTCCCCGACAGTAAGTGTCAATGAGCAGTTCTTC.

This clone has more than one count but fewer than ten. The V call is TRBV7-6, the J call TRBJ1-2; D uncertain. The germline CDR1 and CDR2 sequences are SGHVS and FNYEAQ. The CDR3 is 14 residues long. Trimming took off 4 bases at V and 4 bases at J, with 13 bases between the two ends. The CDR3 nucleotides read TGTGCCAGCAGCTCCCTCGGAGGGCCCTATGGCTACACCTTC. As protein: CASSSLGGPYGYTF.

The J gene is TRBJ1-1, the V gene TRBV19; D is ambiguous. The CDR3 extends over 13 amino acids. Germline CDR1 is LNHDA and CDR2 is SQIVND (reference sequence). Trimming shortened V by 4 bases and J by 11 bases, and 17 bases separated the two germline ends. The DNA of the CDR3 is TGTGCCAGTAGTACTCAAACAGTCGGGGAGGCTTTCTTT. It codes for CASSTQTVGEAFF.

This sequence joins TRBV19 and TRBJ1-2; the D is unclear. This CDR3 region has 15 residues. V was trimmed by 5 bases and J by 0 bases, leaving 13 bases between them. Germline V CDR1 and CDR2: LNHDA, SQIVND (reference sequence). CDR3: CASSSRAAPNYGYTF. The CDR3 nucleotides are TGTGCCAGTAGTTCAAGGGCAGCGCCTAACTATGGCTACACCTTC.

The CDR3 reads CASSESTGSAYEQYF. DNA for the CDR3: TGCGCCAGCAGTGAGTCGACAGGGAGCGCCTACGAGCAGTACTTC. The rearrangement joins TRBV10-1 to TRBJ2-7, with TRBD1 matching 7 bases. Looked up from germline, CDR1 is WNHNN and CDR2 is SYGVQD (reference sequence). Trimming removed 0 bases from V and 2 bases from J; junction bases left unmatched: 4. The CDR3 has 15 residues.

This clone appeared a few times. The chain carries TRBV7-9 and TRBJ1-4, with 12 positions matching TRBD1. This CDR3 is 21 amino acids long. The trim removed 5 bases at V and 8 bases at J, leaving 24 bases unmatched. CDR1 is SEHNR, CDR2 FQNEAQ, per germline (reference sequence). The chain's CDR3 is CASSKSPGTGGDWSVVEKLFF. CDR3 DNA sequence: TGTGCCAGCAGCAAGTCCCCCGGGACAGGGGGCGATTGGTCAGTGGTGGAAAAACTGTTTTTT.